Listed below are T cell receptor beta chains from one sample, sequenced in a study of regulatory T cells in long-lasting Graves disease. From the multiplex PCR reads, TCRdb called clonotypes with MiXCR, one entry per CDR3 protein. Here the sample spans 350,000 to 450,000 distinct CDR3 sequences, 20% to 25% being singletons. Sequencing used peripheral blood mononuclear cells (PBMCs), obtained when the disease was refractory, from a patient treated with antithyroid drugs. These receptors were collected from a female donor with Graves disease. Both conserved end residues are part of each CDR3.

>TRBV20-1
CSANPRLEETQYF
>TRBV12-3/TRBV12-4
CASSYSGHPNTGELFF
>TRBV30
CAWTTGTANSPLHF
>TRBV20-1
CSALVGRGQETQYF
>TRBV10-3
CAISDREYNEQFF
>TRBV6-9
CASSSITQGAGEQYF
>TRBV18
CASSLRTGTEAFF
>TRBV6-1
CASSPRQGSTRGYTF
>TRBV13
CASSVGLALNTGELFF
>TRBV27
CASSLRPLNTEAFF
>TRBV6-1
CASSVTSSAGELFF
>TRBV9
CASSVVSGGQETQYF
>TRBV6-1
CASSHGATGGYTF
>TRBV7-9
CASSLASRNEQFF
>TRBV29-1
CSVESQRRTEAFF
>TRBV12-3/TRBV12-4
CASSHGTSGPNSPLHF
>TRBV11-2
CASSLGTSGTGELFF
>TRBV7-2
CASSFRLQESTEAFF
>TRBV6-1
CASSIGPRFGALHF
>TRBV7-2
CASSLRTQGATDGYTF
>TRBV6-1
CASSEARRAPNYGYTF
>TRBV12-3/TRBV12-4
CASRPSGRVAGELFF
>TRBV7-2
CASSFEQGRAEAFF
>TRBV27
CASSLRARQGNSNQPQHF
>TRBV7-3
CASSLKQGYGYTF
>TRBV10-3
CAISESGLAGRGETQYF
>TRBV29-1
CSVEDLWAGAEAEAFF
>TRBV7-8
CASSLWEGNTEAFF
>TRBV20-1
CSARPTGAGETQYF
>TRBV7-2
CASSLGLAGGPDGELFF
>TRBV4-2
CASSRGVDNSPLHF
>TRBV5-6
CASSQKEPTGQAYTNTEAFF
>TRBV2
CASTGARGPGELFF
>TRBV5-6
CASSLRQSPPDTQYF
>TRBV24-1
CATSDRGKNTEAFF
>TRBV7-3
CASSGVWGASGNTIYF
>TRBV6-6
CASSYSSRQFTEAFF
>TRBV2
CASSEAGLAFYEQYF
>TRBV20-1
CSARGLETGSYEQYF
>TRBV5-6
CASSRDLRGPNYGYTF
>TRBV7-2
CASSLLGNYEQYF
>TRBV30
CAWSIIGGQPQHF
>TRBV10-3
CAISEGLAGTTYEQYF
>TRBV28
CASSGRGTGEETQYF
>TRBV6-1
CASSAASVNRGGELFF